The rows below give T cell receptor beta chains drawn from one sample of a study of response to subunit inactivated influenza vaccine. TCRdb ran MiXCR on the RT-PCR reads and lists one entry per CDR3 protein. The table has 590,000 or so distinct CDR3 sequences, approximately 15% seen once; the top ten hold roughly 7.2%. The specimen was PBMCs from blood, collected roughly 2 weeks before vaccination. These receptors all come from a man aged 45-60 years who received an inactivated influenza vaccine. Both conserved end residues are part of each CDR3. The order of the fields is clone size, V gene, J gene, D gene, CDR3 DNA, CDR3 protein. The D gene is left open where the match is weak. Rows may omit the clone size; those that give it use once, few, many or a size class.

many	TRBV11-1	TRBJ2-3	TRBD1	TGTGCCAGCAGCTCCGGGGTAGGACAGGGGCTTAAAGCAGATACGCAGTATTTT	CASSSGVGQGLKADTQYF
many	TRBV7-2	TRBJ2-7	.	TGTGCCAGCAGCTTAGGTGCCAAAACCTACGAGCAGTACTTC	CASSLGAKTYEQYF
many	TRBV6-1	TRBJ1-5	TRBD1	TGTGCCAGCAGTGTAACAGGGGTTGTGGGCAATCAGCCCCAGCATTTT	CASSVTGVVGNQPQHF
.	TRBV11-3	TRBJ2-1	.	TGTGCCAGCAGCGGGAGTACCGCCAATGAGCAGTTCTTC	CASSGSTANEQFF
few	TRBV20-1	TRBJ2-1	.	TGCAGTGCTGGGGCGGCCTACAATGAGCAGTTCTTC	CSAGAAYNEQFF
.	TRBV5-1	TRBJ1-4	.	TGCGCCAGCAGCGTAAAGGGGGATGAAAAACTGTTTTTT	CASSVKGDEKLFF
.	TRBV24-1	TRBJ2-3	TRBD2	TGTGCCACCAGTGAGGGCGGGTTCGGCGGGGGGGCAGATACGCAGTATTTT	CATSEGGFGGGADTQYF
.	TRBV20-1	TRBJ2-3	TRBD2	TGCAGTGCTCTCGGGCTAGCGGGGGGCCCAGCTAGCACAGATACGCAGTATTTT	CSALGLAGGPASTDTQYF
many	TRBV19	TRBJ2-1	TRBD2	TGTGCCAGTCGGGACCGGGACTACCTCTACAATGAGCAGTTCTTC	CASRDRDYLYNEQFF
many	TRBV3-1	TRBJ1-5	.	TGTGCCAGCAGCCAATTTAGGGGCAATCAGCCCCAGCATTTT	CASSQFRGNQPQHF
.	TRBV4-2	TRBJ2-2	.	TGTGCCAGCAGCCAAGATACGGGGGCAGCCGGGGAGCTGTTTTTT	CASSQDTGAAGELFF
.	TRBV6-2/TRBV6-3	TRBJ2-1	.	TGTGCCAGCAGTTATGTGGTAGGGGCAGGGTTGAATGAGCAGTTCTTC	CASSYVVGAGLNEQFF
many	TRBV7-8	TRBJ2-3	TRBD2	TGTGCCAGCAGCCTCTGGGGGGGTATCACAGATACGCAGTATTTT	CASSLWGGITDTQYF
.	TRBV5-1	TRBJ1-5	.	TGCGCCAGCAGCTTACGGGGAGGGGATCAGCCCCAGCATTTT	CASSLRGGDQPQHF
few	TRBV30	TRBJ2-5	.	TGTGCCTGGAGTGTAGGTATACAAGAGACCCAGTACTTC	CAWSVGIQETQYF
many	TRBV20-1	TRBJ2-4	.	TGCAGTGCTAGAGACCGGGGATATGCGCAAAACATTCAGTACTTC	CSARDRGYAQNIQYF
.	TRBV12-3/TRBV12-4	TRBJ1-4	.	TGTGCCAGCAGTTGGTCCGGGGCTGGTGAAAAACTGTTTTTT	CASSWSGAGEKLFF
once	TRBV5-6	TRBJ2-3	.	TGTGCCAGCAGCGATTGGGGGGCTTCCTTCACAGATACGCAGTATTTT	CASSDWGASFTDTQYF
.	TRBV6-1	TRBJ1-5	.	TGTGCCAGCAGTGAGCAACCTACCCAGCATTTT	CASSEQPTQHF
.	TRBV9	TRBJ1-2	TRBD1	TGTGCCAGCAGCGTAGGGACAGGCGATGGCTACACCTTC	CASSVGTGDGYTF